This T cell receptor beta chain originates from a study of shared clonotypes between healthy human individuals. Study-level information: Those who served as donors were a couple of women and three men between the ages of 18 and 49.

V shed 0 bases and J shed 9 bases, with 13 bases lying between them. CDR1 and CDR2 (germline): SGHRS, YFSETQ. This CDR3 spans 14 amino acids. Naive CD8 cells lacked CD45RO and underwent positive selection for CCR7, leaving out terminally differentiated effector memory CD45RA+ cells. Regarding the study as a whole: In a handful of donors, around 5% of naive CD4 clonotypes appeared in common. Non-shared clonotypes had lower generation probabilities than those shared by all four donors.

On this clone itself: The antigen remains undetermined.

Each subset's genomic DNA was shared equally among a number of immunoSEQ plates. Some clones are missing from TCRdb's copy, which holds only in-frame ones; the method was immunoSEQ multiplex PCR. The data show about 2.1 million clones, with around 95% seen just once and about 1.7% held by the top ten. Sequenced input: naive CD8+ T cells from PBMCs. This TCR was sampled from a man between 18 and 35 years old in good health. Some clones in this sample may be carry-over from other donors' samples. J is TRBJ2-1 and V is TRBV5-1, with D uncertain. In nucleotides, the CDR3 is TGCGCCAGCAGCTTGGACGGGTCGGTCAGTGAGCAGTTCTTC. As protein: CASSLDGSVSEQFF.